The 3 T cell receptor beta chains listed next were all sequenced from one sample in a study of blood T cell repertoires in COVID-19. Sequenced by immunoSEQ multiplex PCR; TCRdb stores in-frame clones only, minus some. The sample holds 150,000 to 200,000 clones, approximately 90% seen once. Sequenced material: peripheral blood. The receptors come from a young man with COVID-19, enrolled during active disease.

The chain links TRBV7-9 to TRBJ2-1; the D gene is possibly TRBD1 (6 bases). This CDR3 contains 14 residues. Germline assignment: CDR1 SEHNR and CDR2 FQNEAQ (reference sequence). V gave up 5 bases and J gave up 5 bases, with 13 bases separating them. The CDR3 DNA is TGTGCCAGCAGCCCAGAAGGGACACACAATGAGCAGTTCTTC. Its translation is CASSPEGTHNEQFF.

CDR3 coding DNA: TGTGCCAGCGGAAAGTATCGGGAAGAGACCCAGTACTTC. Translating gives CASGKYREETQYF. This chain connects TRBV5-5 to TRBJ2-5, with D uncertain. The germline V and J ends were trimmed by 7 bases and 3 bases, with 13 bases remaining between them. The CDR3 is 13 amino acids. Germline loops: CDR1 SGHKS, CDR2 YYEKEE (reference sequence). Supplemented by reference TRBV5-5 and TRBJ2-5, the full variable domain reads DAGVTQSPTHLIKTRGQQVTLRCSPISGHKSVSWYQQVLGQGPQFIFQYYEKEERGRGNFPDRFSARQFPNYSSELNVNALLLGDSALYLCASGKYREETQYFGPGTRLLVL.

The rearrangement uses TRBV5-1 and TRBJ2-1; 8 bases are shared with TRBD1. Germline CDR1 and CDR2: SGHRS and YFSETQ. The CDR3 contains 15 residues. V lost 2 bases, J lost 6 bases, and 7 bases stayed unmatched. The CDR3 DNA sequence: TGCGCCAGCAGCTTTAGACAGGGGTGGGGCAATGAGCAGTTCTTC. Translated: CASSFRQGWGNEQFF.